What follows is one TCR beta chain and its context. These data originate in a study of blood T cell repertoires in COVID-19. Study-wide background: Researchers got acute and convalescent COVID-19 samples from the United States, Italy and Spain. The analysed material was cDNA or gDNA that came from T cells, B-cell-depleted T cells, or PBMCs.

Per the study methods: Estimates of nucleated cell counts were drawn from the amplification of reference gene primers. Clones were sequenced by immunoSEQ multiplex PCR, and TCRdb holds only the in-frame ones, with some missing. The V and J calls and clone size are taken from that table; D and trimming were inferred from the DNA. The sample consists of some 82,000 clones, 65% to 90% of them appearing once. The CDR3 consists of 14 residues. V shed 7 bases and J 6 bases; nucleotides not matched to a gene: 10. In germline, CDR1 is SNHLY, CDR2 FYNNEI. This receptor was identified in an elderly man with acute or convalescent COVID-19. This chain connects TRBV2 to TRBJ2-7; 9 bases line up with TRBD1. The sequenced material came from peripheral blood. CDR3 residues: CASKVGQGFGEQYF. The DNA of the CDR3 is TGTGCCAGCAAGGTTGGACAGGGGTTTGGCGAGCAGTACTTC.